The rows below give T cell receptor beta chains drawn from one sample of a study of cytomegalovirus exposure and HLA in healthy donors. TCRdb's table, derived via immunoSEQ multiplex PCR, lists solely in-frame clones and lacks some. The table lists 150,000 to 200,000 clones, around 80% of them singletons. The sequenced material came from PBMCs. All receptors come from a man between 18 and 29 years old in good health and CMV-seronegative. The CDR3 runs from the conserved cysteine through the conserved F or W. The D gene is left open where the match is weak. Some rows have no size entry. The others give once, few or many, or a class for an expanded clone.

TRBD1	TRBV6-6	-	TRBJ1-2	TGTGCCAGCAGTTACTCGGGACAGGGTGCAGGTGTCTACACCTTC	CASSYSGQGAGVYTF
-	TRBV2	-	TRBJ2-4	TGTGCCAGCAGTTCTTTGACAACTAGAAACATTCAGTACTTC	CASSSLTTRNIQYF
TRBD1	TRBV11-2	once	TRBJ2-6	TGTGCCAGCAGCACCCGGACAGGGGGCCTCTCTGGGGCCAACGTCCTGACTTTC	CASSTRTGGLSGANVLTF
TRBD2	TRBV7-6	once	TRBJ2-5	TGTGCCAGCAGCTTAGGGGCTAGCGGGGGGGTCCGTCCTCGAGAGACCCAGTACTTC	CASSLGASGGVRPRETQYF
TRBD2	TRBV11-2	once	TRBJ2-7	TGTGCCAGCAGCTTGCGGCGGGAGACCACCTACGAGCAGTACTTC	CASSLRRETTYEQYF
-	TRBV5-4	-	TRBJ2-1	TGTGCCAGCAGCTTGGCCGGACAGTACAATGAGCAGTTCTTC	CASSLAGQYNEQFF
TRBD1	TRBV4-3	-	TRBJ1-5	TGCGCCAGCAGCCAAGAGACAGGGAGGCGCCAGCCCCAGCATTTT	CASSQETGRRQPQHF
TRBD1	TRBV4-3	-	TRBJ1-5	TGCGCCAGCAGCCAAGCGGACAGGGACGATCAGCCCCAGCATTTT	CASSQADRDDQPQHF
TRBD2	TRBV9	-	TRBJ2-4	TGTGCCAGCAGCGCCCGCCCGTCGACTAGCGGGAGGGCCAGGAACATTCAGTACTTC	CASSARPSTSGRARNIQYF
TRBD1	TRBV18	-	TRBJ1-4	TGTGCCAGCTCACCACTACGGGCAGGGGGCACTAATGAAAAACTGTTTTTT	CASSPLRAGGTNEKLFF
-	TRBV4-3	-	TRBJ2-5	TGCGCCAGCAGCCTTGGGGGGGGGCCGGAGACCCAGTACTTC	CASSLGGGPETQYF
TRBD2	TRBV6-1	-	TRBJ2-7	TGTGCCAGCAGTTCAGACGGGACTAGTCTCTACGAGCAGTACTTC	CASSSDGTSLYEQYF
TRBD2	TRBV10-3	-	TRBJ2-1	TGTGCCATCAGTGAAAGGGTAGCGGGGGGGGAGCAGTTCTTC	CAISERVAGGEQFF
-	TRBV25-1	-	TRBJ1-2	TGTGCCAGCAGTGAATCCCATCGCGCGGGAGGGAACTATGGCTACACCTTC	CASSESHRAGGNYGYTF
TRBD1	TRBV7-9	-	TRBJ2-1	TGTGCCAGCAGCTTAGCGGAACAGGGGTATGAGCAGTTCTTC	CASSLAEQGYEQFF
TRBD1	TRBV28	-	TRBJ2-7	TGTGCCAGCAGTTTACCAGGGACAGGGGGGGGAACGCAGTACTTC	CASSLPGTGGGTQYF
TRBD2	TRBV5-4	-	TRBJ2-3	TGTGCCAGCAGCTCGGCTAGCGGGGTACGCACAGATACGCAGTATTTT	CASSSASGVRTDTQYF
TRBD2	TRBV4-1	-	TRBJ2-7	TGCGCCAGCAGCCACCAAGCGGGGGAGCAGTACTTC	CASSHQAGEQYF
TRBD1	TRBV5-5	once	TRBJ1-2	TGTGCCAGCAGCTTTGAGGGGGCAGGCTATGGCTACACCTTC	CASSFEGAGYGYTF
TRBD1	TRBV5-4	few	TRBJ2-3	TGTGCCAGCTTTCCGGACAGGGAACGAAATACGCAGTATTTT	CASFPDRERNTQYF
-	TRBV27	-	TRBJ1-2	TGTGCCAGCAGCACGGGTCCCACTGGCTACACCTTC	CASSTGPTGYTF
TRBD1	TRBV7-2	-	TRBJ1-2	TGTGCCAGCAGCTGGTCGACAGGGGCTATTGGCGGCTACACCTTC	CASSWSTGAIGGYTF
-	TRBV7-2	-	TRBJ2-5	TGTGCCAGCAGCTTAAGTGCGGGTACCGAGACCCAGTACTTC	CASSLSAGTETQYF
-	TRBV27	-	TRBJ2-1	TGTGCCAGCAGTTTATGGACGGGAAGAGCCTACAATGAGCAGTTCTTC	CASSLWTGRAYNEQFF
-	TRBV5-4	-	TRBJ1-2	TGTGCCAGCAGCTTGGTTGAGGGTGGCTATGGCTACACCTTC	CASSLVEGGYGYTF
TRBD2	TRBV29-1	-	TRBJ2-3	TGCAGCGTTGAAGTGGTGGCGGGAGAAGGTCTAAGGACAGATACGCAGTATTTT	CSVEVVAGEGLRTDTQYF
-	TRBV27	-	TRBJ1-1	TGTGCCAGCAGTTTATCTTGGGGAGAGACTGAAGCTTTCTTT	CASSLSWGETEAFF
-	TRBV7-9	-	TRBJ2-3	TGTGCCAGCAGCCTCGGGACGGGGGGCCTGGATACGCAGTATTTT	CASSLGTGGLDTQYF
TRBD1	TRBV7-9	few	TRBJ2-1	TGTGCCAGCAGCTTAGGGGCGACAGGGGGAAATGAGCAGTTCTTC	CASSLGATGGNEQFF
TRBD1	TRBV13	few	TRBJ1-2	TGTGCCAGCAGCTCGTGGGACAGGGGTAGGAAGGACTATGGCTACACCTTC	CASSSWDRGRKDYGYTF
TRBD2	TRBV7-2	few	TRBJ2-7	TGTGCCAGCAGCTTAGCTGCGGGGGGGTCCGAGCAGTACTTC	CASSLAAGGSEQYF
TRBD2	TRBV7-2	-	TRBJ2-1	TGTGCCAGCAGCCCCGGGACTAGCGGGATGGAGCAGTTCTTC	CASSPGTSGMEQFF
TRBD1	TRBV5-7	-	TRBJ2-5	TGTGCCAGCAGCACCAGGACAGGGGGGGCAGAGACCCAGTACTTC	CASSTRTGGAETQYF
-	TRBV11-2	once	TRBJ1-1	TGTGCCAGCAGCTTCCAAATGAACACTGAAGCTTTCTTT	CASSFQMNTEAFF
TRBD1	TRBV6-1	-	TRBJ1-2	TGTGCCAGCAGTGAAGCAAACAGGGGAAACTATGGCTACACCTTC	CASSEANRGNYGYTF
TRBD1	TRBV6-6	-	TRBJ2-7	TGTGCCAGCAACGAGCCGGGACAGGGGGCTCACGAGCAGTACTTC	CASNEPGQGAHEQYF
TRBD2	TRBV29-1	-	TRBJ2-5	TGCAGCGAGTCTAGCGGGGGACAAGAGACCCAGTACTTC	CSESSGGQETQYF
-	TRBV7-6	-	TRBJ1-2	TGTGCCAGCAGCTCCAGCAGGACAGAGAATGTTTATGGCTACACCTTC	CASSSSRTENVYGYTF
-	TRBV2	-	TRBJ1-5	TGTGCCAGCAGTGCAGGGGCCTGGCAGCCCCAGCATTTT	CASSAGAWQPQHF
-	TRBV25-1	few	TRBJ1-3	TGTGCCAGCAGCGACAGACGAGACACCATATATTTT	CASSDRRDTIYF
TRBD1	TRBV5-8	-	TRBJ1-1	TGTGCCAGCAGCCTTTACAGGGGGGGTATGAACACTGAAGCTTTCTTT	CASSLYRGGMNTEAFF
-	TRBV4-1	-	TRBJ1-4	TGCGCCAGCAGCCCAGTCGTATATTATAATGAAAAACTGTTTTTT	CASSPVVYYNEKLFF
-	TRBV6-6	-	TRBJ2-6	TGTGCCAGCTCGGGGTCTGGGGCCAACGTCCTGACTTTC	CASSGSGANVLTF
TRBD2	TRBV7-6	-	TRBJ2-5	TGTGCCAGCAGCTTAGACGGGGGGGCCGGAGAGACCCAGTACTTC	CASSLDGGAGETQYF